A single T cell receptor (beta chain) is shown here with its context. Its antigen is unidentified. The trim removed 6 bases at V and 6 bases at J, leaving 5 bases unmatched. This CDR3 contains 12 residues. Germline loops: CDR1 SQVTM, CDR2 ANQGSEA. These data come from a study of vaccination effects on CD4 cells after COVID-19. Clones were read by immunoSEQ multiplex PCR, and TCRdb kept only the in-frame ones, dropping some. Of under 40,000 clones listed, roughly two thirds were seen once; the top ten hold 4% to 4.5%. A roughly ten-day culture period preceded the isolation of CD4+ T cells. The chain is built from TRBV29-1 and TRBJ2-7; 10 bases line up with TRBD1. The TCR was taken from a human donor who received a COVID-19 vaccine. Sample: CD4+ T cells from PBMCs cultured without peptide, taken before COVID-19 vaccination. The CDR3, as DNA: TGCAGCGTCGACAGGGGGCGAGGCGAGCAGTACTTC. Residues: CSVDRGRGEQYF.